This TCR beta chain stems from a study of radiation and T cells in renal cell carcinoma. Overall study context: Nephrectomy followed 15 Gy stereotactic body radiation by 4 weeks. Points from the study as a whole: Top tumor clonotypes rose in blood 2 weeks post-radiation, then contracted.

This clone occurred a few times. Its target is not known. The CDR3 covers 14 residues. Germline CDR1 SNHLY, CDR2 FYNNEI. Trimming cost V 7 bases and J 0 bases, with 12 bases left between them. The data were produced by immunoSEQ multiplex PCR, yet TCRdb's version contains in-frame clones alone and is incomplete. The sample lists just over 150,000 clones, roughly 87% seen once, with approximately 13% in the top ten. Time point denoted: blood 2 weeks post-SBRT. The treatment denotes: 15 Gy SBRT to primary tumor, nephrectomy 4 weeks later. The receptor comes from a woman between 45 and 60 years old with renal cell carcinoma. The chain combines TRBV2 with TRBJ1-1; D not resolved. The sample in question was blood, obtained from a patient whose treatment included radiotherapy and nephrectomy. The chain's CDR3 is CASNKEGLNTEAFF. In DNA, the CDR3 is TGTGCCAGCAACAAGGAAGGGTTGAACACTGAAGCTTTCTTT.